The T cell receptor beta chain described here comes from a study of cytomegalovirus exposure and HLA in healthy donors. Whole-study results and caveats: CMV antigen specificity was confirmed in vitro for a few CMV-associated chains.

As for this clone: Antigen unknown.

Primers included in the PCR were 60 Vbeta and 13 Jbeta primers. Sequenced by immunoSEQ multiplex PCR; TCRdb stores in-frame clones only, minus some. Found here are 150,000 to 200,000 clones, under 90% of them singletons; the top ten hold under 5%. Germline assignment: CDR1 SGDLS and CDR2 YYNGEE. Trimming left V 0 bases short and J 2 bases short, with 21 bases between. The CDR3 sequence is 18 residues long. Sequencing was carried out using PBMCs. This chain connects TRBV9 to TRBJ2-7; perhaps TRBD2 as D (6 bases). This receptor was taken from a young man in good health and CMV-seronegative. In DNA form, the CDR3 reads TGTGCCAGCAGCGTAGGTTCCCCAACCCGGGGGTTAACCTACGAGCAGTACTTC. Amino acids: CASSVGSPTRGLTYEQYF. The full variable domain, in which reference TRBV9 and TRBJ2-7 provide the parts outside the CDR3, is DSGVTQTPKHLITATGQRVTLRCSPRSGDLSVYWYQQSLDQGLQFLIQYYNGEERAKGNILERFSAQQFPDLHSELNLSSLELGDSALYFCASSVGSPTRGLTYEQYFGPGTRLTVT.